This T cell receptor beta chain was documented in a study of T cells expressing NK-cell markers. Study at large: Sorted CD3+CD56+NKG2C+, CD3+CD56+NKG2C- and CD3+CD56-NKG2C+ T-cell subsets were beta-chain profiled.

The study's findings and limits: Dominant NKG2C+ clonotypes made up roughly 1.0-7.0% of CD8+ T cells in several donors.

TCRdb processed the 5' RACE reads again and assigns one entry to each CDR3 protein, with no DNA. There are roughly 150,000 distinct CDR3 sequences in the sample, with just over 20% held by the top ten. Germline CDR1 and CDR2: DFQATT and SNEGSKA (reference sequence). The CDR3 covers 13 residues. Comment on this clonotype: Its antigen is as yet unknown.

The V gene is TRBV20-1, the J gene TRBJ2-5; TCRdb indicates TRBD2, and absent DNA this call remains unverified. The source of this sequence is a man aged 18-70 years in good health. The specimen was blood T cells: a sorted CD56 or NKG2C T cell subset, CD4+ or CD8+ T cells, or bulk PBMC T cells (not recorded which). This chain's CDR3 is CSATPPTQETQYF.